This TCR beta chain was documented in a study of T cell repertoires in cytomegalovirus infection. Study information: Matching HLA type, along with CMV infection, was indicated by public TCR beta signatures. Overall study findings and caveats: Individuals carrying CMV plus the relevant HLA were identified by cumulative frequency of public TCR beta families. Within the response measured ex vivo, HLA-C-restricted CMV-specific TCR beta clonotypes were dominant.

This clonotype came up a few times. Its antigen remains unidentified. V lost 0 bases to trimming and J lost 4 bases, with 15 bases between them. Looked up from germline, CDR1 is DFQATT and CDR2 is SNEGSKA (reference sequence). The CDR3 consists of 15 residues. A single record per CDR3 protein comes from TCRdb applying MiXCR to the reads. The table lists 100,000 to 150,000 distinct CDR3 sequences, roughly a quarter of them singletons. This sequence was found in a human donor in good health (CMV status not recorded). Some clones in this sample may be carry-over from other donors' samples. The V call is TRBV20-1, the J call TRBJ1-2; D is undetermined. The sequencing sample was made of PBMCs, sequenced either directly or after in vitro stimulation (not recorded which). The CDR3 region is CSARDPPAWSYGYTF. The CDR3 coding sequence is TGCAGTGCTAGAGATCCGCCAGCTTGGAGCTATGGCTACACCTTC.